The clone carrying this TCR beta chain was counted at least ten times. Using RNA transcripts as the source, TCR beta CDR3 regions were amplified. Initially, a first-round RT-PCR of the TCR CDR3 employed the HTBI primer set. MiXCR, run by TCRdb on the multiplex PCR reads, gives a single entry per CDR3 protein. This sample yields more than 500,000 distinct CDR3 sequences, of which less than 15% are seen a single time; approximately 13% belongs to the top ten. This entry belongs to a study of T cells in Graves' hyperthyroidism and ophthalmopathy. V was pared by 2 bases and J by 5 bases, with 7 bases between. The CDR3 spans 13 residues. The germline V gene has CDR1 KGHSH and CDR2 LQKENI.

The material sequenced was blood. The chain couples TRBV18 to TRBJ2-1; D call uncertain. The receptor comes from a middle-aged woman with Graves' hyperthyroidism. CDR3 in DNA: TGTGCCAGCTCACCAAGCTTGGACAATGAGCAGTTCTTC. As protein: CASSPSLDNEQFF. The full variable domain, in which reference TRBV18 and TRBJ2-1 provide the parts outside the CDR3, is NAGVMQNPRHLVRRRGQEARLRCSPMKGHSHVYWYRQLPEEGLKFMVYLQKENIIDESGMPKERFSAEFPKEGPSILRIQQVVRGDSAAYFCASSPSLDNEQFFGPGTRLTVL.